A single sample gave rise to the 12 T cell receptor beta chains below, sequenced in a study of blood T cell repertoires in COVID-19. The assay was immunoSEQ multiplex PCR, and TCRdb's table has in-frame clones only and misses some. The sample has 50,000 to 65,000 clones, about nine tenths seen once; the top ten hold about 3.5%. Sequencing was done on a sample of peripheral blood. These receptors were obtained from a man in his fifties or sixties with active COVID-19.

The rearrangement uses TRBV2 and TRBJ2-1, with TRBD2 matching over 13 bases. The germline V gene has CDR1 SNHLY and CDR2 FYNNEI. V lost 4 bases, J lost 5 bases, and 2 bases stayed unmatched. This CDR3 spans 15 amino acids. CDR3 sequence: CASSGTSGGHNEQFF. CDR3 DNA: TGTGCCAGCAGTGGGACTAGCGGGGGCCACAATGAGCAGTTCTTC.

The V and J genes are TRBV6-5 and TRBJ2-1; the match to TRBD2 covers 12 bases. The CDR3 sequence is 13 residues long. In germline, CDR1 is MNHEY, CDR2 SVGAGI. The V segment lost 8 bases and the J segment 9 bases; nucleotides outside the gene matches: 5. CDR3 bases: TGTGCCAGCCGACTAGCGGGAGAACGTGAGCAGTTCTTC. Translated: CASRLAGEREQFF.

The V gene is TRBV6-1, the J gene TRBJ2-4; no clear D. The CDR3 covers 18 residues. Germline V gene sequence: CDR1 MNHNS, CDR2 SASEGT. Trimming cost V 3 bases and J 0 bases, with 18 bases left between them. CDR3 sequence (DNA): TGTGCCAGCAGTGAGCGGTTTTTTGGCGGTCTAGCCAAAAACATTCAGTACTTC. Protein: CASSERFFGGLAKNIQYF.

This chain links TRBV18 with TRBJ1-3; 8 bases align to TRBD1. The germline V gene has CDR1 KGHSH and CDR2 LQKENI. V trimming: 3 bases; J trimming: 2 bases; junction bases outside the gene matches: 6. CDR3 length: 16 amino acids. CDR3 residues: CASSPQGARTGNTIYF. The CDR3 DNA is TGTGCCAGCTCACCTCAGGGGGCGCGAACTGGAAACACCATATATTTT.

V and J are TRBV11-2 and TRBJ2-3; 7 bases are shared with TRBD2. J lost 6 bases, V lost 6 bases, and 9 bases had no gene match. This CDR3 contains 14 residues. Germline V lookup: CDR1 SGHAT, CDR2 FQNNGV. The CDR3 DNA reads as TGTGCCAGCAGTCCGGGGACTACCTCCGATACGCAGTATTTT. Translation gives CASSPGTTSDTQYF.

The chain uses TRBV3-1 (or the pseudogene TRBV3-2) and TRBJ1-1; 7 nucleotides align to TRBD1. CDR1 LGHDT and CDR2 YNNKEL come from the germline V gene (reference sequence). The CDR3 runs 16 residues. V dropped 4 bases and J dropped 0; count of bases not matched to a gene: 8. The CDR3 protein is CASSPNGQVMNTEAFF. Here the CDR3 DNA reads TGTGCCAGCAGCCCTAACGGACAGGTCATGAACACTGAAGCTTTCTTT.

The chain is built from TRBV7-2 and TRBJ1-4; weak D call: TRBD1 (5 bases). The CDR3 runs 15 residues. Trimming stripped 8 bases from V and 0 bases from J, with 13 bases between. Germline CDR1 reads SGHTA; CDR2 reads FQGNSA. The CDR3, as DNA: TGTGCCAGCCAGAGACAGCCTGCAACTAATGAAAAACTGTTTTTT. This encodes CASQRQPATNEKLFF.

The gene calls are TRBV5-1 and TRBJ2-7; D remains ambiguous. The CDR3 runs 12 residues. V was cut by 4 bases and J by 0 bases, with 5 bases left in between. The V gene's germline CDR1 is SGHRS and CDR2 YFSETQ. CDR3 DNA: TGCGCCAGCAGCCAAAACTCCTACGAGCAGTACTTC. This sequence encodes CASSQNSYEQYF.

CDR3 in amino acids: CASSLEIGVSHGYTF. The CDR3 DNA is TGTGCCAGCAGCTTAGAAATCGGGGTTTCGCATGGCTACACCTTC. This chain links TRBV7-9 with TRBJ1-2; D is ambiguous. The CDR3 is 15 amino acids. Trimming took 1 base from V and 6 from J, leaving 15 bases between them. Germline CDR1 and CDR2: SEHNR and FQNEAQ (reference sequence).

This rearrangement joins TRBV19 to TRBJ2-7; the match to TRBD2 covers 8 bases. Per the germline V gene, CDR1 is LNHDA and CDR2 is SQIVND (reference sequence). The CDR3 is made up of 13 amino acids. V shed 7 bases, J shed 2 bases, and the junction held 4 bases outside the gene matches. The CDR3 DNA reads TGTGCCAGTAAGGAGCGGGGGACCTACGAGCAGTACTTC. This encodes CASKERGTYEQYF.

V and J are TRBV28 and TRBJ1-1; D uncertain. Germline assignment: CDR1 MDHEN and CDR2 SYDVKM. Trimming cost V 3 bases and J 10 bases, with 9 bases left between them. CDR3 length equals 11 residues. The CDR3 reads CASSLGRGAFF. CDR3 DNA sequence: TGTGCCAGCAGTTTGGGCCGGGGAGCTTTCTTT.

The CDR3 here is CASGFAVGGEQYF. CDR3 sequence (DNA): TGTGCCAGCGGCTTTGCGGTCGGTGGAGAGCAGTACTTC. The rearrangement uses TRBV3-1 (or the pseudogene TRBV3-2) and TRBJ2-7, with unresolved D. Per the germline V gene, CDR1 is LGHDT and CDR2 is YNNKEL (reference sequence). The CDR3 is made up of 13 amino acids. V lost 8 bases to trimming and J lost 7 bases, with 18 bases between them.